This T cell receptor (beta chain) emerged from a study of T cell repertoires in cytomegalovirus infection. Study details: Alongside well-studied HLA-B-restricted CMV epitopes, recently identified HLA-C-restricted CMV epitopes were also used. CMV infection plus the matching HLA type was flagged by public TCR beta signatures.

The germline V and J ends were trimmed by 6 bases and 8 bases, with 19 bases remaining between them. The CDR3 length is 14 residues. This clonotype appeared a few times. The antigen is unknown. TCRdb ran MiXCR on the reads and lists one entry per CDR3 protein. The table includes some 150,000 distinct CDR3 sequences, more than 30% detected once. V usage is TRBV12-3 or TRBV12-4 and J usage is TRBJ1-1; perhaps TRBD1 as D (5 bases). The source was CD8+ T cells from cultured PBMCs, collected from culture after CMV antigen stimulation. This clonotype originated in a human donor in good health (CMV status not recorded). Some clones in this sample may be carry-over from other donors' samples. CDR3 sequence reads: CASSWGGYGSEAFF. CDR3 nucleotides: TGTGCCAGCAGCTGGGGGGGATATGGTTCCGAAGCTTTCTTT.